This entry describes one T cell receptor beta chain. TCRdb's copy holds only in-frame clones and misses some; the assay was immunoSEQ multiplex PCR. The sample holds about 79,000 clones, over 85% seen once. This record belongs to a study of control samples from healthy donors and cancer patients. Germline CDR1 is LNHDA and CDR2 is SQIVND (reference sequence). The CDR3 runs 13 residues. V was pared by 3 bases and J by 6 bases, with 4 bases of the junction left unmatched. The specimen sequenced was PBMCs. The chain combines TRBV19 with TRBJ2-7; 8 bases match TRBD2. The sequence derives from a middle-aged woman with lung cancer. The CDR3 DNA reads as TGTGCCAGTAGTATCGGGGGGGGGCGCGAGCAGTACTTC. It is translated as CASSIGGGREQYF.